One and the same sample provided the 27 T cell receptor beta chains below, sequenced in a study of cytomegalovirus exposure and HLA in healthy donors. Sequencing used immunoSEQ multiplex PCR; TCRdb keeps in-frame clones, though not all of them. Of approximately 160,000 clones listed, 70% to 90% are singletons. The specimen sequenced was PBMCs. The receptors come from a woman aged 25 to 39 in good health and CMV-seronegative.

This clone occurred a few times. The chain joins TRBV19 to TRBJ1-2, with TRBD1 matching 9 bases. Germline-derived CDR1 and CDR2 are LNHDA and SQIVND (reference sequence). This CDR3 has 13 amino acids. The ends lost 6 bases at V and 12 bases at J; junction bases unmatched: 11. The CDR3 loop is CASSPRDRVRDTF. CDR3 coding DNA: TGTGCCAGTAGCCCCCGGGACAGGGTGCGTGACACCTTC.

This clone was observed a handful of times. This chain uses TRBV6-4 with TRBJ2-7, with D possibly being TRBD1 or TRBD2 (5 bases each). Deletions cut 4 bases from V and 0 bases from J, with 7 bases between. The CDR3 sequence is 13 residues long. CDR1 and CDR2 from the germline V gene are MRHNA and SNTAGT. The CDR3 region has the DNA TGTGCCAGCAGTGCGGGGACCTCCTACGAGCAGTACTTC. Its protein is CASSAGTSYEQYF.

The V gene is TRBV28, the J gene TRBJ1-2, with TRBD1 matching over 8 bases. CDR1 is MDHEN and CDR2 is SYDVKM in the germline V gene. This CDR3 contains 14 residues. Trimming removed 5 bases from V and 8 bases from J; junction bases left unmatched: 10. Here the CDR3 reads CASSLADRVGGYTF. In nucleotides, the CDR3 is TGTGCCAGCAGTCTAGCGGACAGGGTTGGGGGCTACACCTTC.

This sequence joins TRBV10-3 and TRBJ2-7; 9 bases line up with TRBD1. CDR3 size: 14 residues. CDR1 and CDR2 (germline): ENHRY, SYGVKD. The V and J ends lost 6 bases and 3 bases, in that order; junction bases with no gene match: 6. CDR3 coding DNA: TGTGCCATCAGCTTGGGACAGGGCGACTACGAGCAGTACTTC. Translated: CAISLGQGDYEQYF.

This clone was counted between two and nine times. This chain connects TRBV27 to TRBJ2-7; weak D call: TRBD1 (6 bases). Between the trimmed V and J ends, which lost 8 bases and 3 bases, there was a span of 11 bases. The CDR3 totals 12 residues. Germline assignment: CDR1 MNHEY and CDR2 SMNVEV (reference sequence). The CDR3 DNA sequence: TGTGCCAGCCGGACAGCGAACTACGAGCAGTACTTC. This translates into CASRTANYEQYF.

The V and J genes are TRBV5-6 and TRBJ2-1, with TRBD2 matching over 12 bases. This CDR3 region has 16 residues. Germline V gene lookup returns CDR1 SGHDT and CDR2 YYEEEE. Germline trimming cut 3 bases from V and 1 base from J; bases unmatched to any gene: 2. In DNA form, the CDR3 reads TGTGCCAGCAGCTCGACTAGCGGGGGATCCTACAATGAGCAGTTCTTC. Its translation: CASSSTSGGSYNEQFF.

The chain recombines TRBV19 with TRBJ1-1; D not certain. Trimming shortened V by 4 bases and J by 6 bases, and 6 bases separated the two germline ends. The germline V gene has CDR1 LNHDA and CDR2 SQIVND (reference sequence). This CDR3 is built from 11 residues. CDR3 nucleotides: TGTGCCAGTAGTAATCGCGCTGAAGCTTTCTTT. This gives the protein CASSNRAEAFF.

This clone was recorded at least ten times. V usage is TRBV7-3 and J usage is TRBJ2-2; unclear D gene. Germline CDR1 SGHTA, CDR2 FQGTGA. V lost 3 bases and J 6 bases, leaving 8 bases between the germline ends. This CDR3 comprises 13 residues. The CDR3 region is CASSFQLAGELFF. DNA for the CDR3: TGTGCCAGCAGCTTTCAGTTAGCCGGGGAGCTGTTTTTT. The variable domain in full, completed from reference TRBV7-3 and TRBJ2-2, reads GAGVSQTPSNKVTEKGKYVELRCDPISGHTALYWYRQSLGQGPEFLIYFQGTGAADDSGLPNDRFFAVRPEGSVSTLKIQRTERGDSAVYLCASSFQLAGELFFGEGSRLTVL.

This clone was observed a single time. The V and J genes are TRBV7-6 and TRBJ2-7; perhaps TRBD2 as D (7 bases). Trimming left V 5 bases short and J 1 base short, with 18 bases between. The CDR3 is 16 amino acids. Germline CDR1 and CDR2: SGHVS and FNYEAQ. The CDR3 loop is CASSPVGGAFSYEQYF. The CDR3 nucleotides are TGTGCCAGCAGCCCGGTGGGGGGGGCCTTTTCCTACGAGCAGTACTTC. Variable domain in full (rest from reference TRBV7-6 and TRBJ2-7): GAGVSQSPRYKVTKRGQDVALRCDPISGHVSLYWYRQALGQGPEFLTYFNYEAQQDKSGLPNDRFSAERPEGSISTLTIQRTEQRDSAMYRCASSPVGGAFSYEQYFGPGTRLTVT.

This clone was found a few times. The rearrangement links TRBV6-1 to TRBJ1-5, with TRBD1 matching over 7 bases. The CDR3 covers 14 residues. J was trimmed by 7 bases and V by 1 base; bases with no gene match: 4. Looked up from germline, CDR1 is MNHNS and CDR2 is SASEGT. The CDR3 coding sequence is TGTGCCAGCAGTGAAGGACAGGGAGGACAGCCCCAGCATTTT. Its translation: CASSEGQGGQPQHF.

The chain combines TRBV12-5 with TRBJ2-2, with D unclear. This CDR3 is 14 amino acids long. The V end lost 1 base, the J end lost 7 bases, and 10 bases lay between the germline ends. From germline, CDR1 is LGHNT and CDR2 FRNRAP. The CDR3 coding sequence is TGTGCTAGTGGTTTGGCCCATGCCAGCGGGGAGCTGTTTTTT. It yields the protein CASGLAHASGELFF.

The chain recombines TRBV2 with TRBJ1-1; TRBD1 aligns across 7 bases. CDR1 and CDR2 (germline): SNHLY, FYNNEI. The V segment lost 6 bases and the J segment 9 bases; nucleotides outside the gene matches: 13. There are 14 residues in the CDR3. The CDR3 here is CASSNLPTGSKAFF. CDR3 in DNA: TGTGCCAGCAGCAACTTACCGACAGGGTCGAAAGCTTTCTTT. Together with reference TRBV2 and TRBJ1-1, the CDR3 gives the full variable domain: EPEVTQTPSHQVTQMGQEVILRCVPISNHLYFYWYRQILGQKVEFLVSFYNNEISEKSEIFDDQFSVERPDGSNFTLKIRSTKLEDSAMYFCASSNLPTGSKAFFGQGTRLTVV.

The V call is TRBV4-3, the J call TRBJ2-1; D unresolved. Per germline, CDR1 LGHNA and CDR2 YSLEER. The CDR3 runs to 16 residues. The germline V and J ends were trimmed by 0 bases and 2 bases, with 11 bases remaining between them. CDR3 DNA sequence: TGCGCCAGCAGCCAAGATATGAACAGTGCCTACAATGAGCAGTTCTTC. It is translated as CASSQDMNSAYNEQFF.

This sequence joins TRBV29-1 and TRBJ2-1, with TRBD2 identical over 7 bases. This CDR3 contains 14 residues. J lost 9 bases, V lost 7 bases, and 15 bases had no gene match. CDR1 is SQVTM and CDR2 is ANQGSEA in the germline V gene. As DNA, the CDR3 is TGCAGCGGATGGACTAGTCTCGAATCCAGTGAGCAGTTCTTC. The encoded protein is CSGWTSLESSEQFF.

J is TRBJ1-6 and V is TRBV5-6; D is undetermined. This CDR3 region has 17 residues. The V end was cut by 2 bases, the J end by 8 bases, with 20 bases between. Germline assignment: CDR1 SGHDT and CDR2 YYEEEE. The CDR3 reads CASSFHQPGYQDSPLHF. DNA for the CDR3: TGTGCCAGCAGCTTCCACCAGCCGGGTTACCAGGATTCACCCCTCCACTTT.

This clone was recorded only once. The V gene is TRBV4-3, the J gene TRBJ1-2, with a weak D call TRBD1 (6 bases). Germline V gene lookup returns CDR1 LGHNA and CDR2 YSLEER. The CDR3 contains 16 residues. V shed 0 bases and J shed 3 bases, with 14 bases lying between them. The chain's CDR3 is CASSQEGRGRDYGYTF. The CDR3 DNA is TGCGCCAGCAGCCAAGAAGGCAGGGGAAGAGACTATGGCTACACCTTC.

V gene TRBV7-9 combines with J gene TRBJ2-7, with D perhaps TRBD1 or TRBD2 (6 bases each). V was pared by 0 bases and J by 0 bases, with 18 bases between. Germline CDR1 and CDR2: SEHNR and FQNEAQ (reference sequence). The length of the CDR3 is 18 residues. In DNA form, the CDR3 reads TGTGCCAGCAGCTTAGCGCGGGTTGGGGGGCAGAGCTCCTACGAGCAGTACTTC. It specifies CASSLARVGGQSSYEQYF.

This sequence joins TRBV30 and TRBJ1-1; perhaps TRBD1 as D (5 bases). V shed 2 bases and J shed 1 base, with 8 bases lying between them. Looked up from germline, CDR1 is GTSNPN and CDR2 is SVGIG (reference sequence). This CDR3 spans 13 amino acids. As DNA, the CDR3 is TGTGCCTGGAGTCTCCAGGGGAACACTGAAGCTTTCTTT. Protein: CAWSLQGNTEAFF.

This clone has a handful of counts. The gene calls are TRBV18 and TRBJ2-2; 7 nucleotides align to TRBD1. Losses at the gene ends were 3 bases for V and 5 bases for J; bases not matched to a gene: 3. Germline loops: CDR1 KGHSH, CDR2 LQKENI. The CDR3 loop spans 14 amino acids. The CDR3 reads CASSPGQTTGELFF. The CDR3 nucleotides are TGTGCCAGCTCACCGGGACAGACAACCGGGGAGCTGTTTTTT.

V is TRBV2 and J is TRBJ1-1, with D unclear. The germline gives CDR1 SNHLY, CDR2 FYNNEI. Trimming pared 2 bases from V and 7 bases from J, leaving 14 bases between. This CDR3 is 14 amino acids long. For the CDR3, the DNA is TGTGCCAGCAGTGAATGGAAGGTGATAATTGAAGCTTTCTTT. Translating it yields CASSEWKVIIEAFF. The full variable domain, completed using reference TRBV2 and TRBJ1-1, is EPEVTQTPSHQVTQMGQEVILRCVPISNHLYFYWYRQILGQKVEFLVSFYNNEISEKSEIFDDQFSVERPDGSNFTLKIRSTKLEDSAMYFCASSEWKVIIEAFFGQGTRLTVV.

V gene TRBV7-3 combines with J gene TRBJ1-6, with D perhaps TRBD1 (5 bases). The CDR3 consists of 13 residues. Germline V gives CDR1 SGHTA, CDR2 FQGTGA. V gave up 5 bases and J gave up 7 bases, with 9 bases separating them. The CDR3 nucleotides are TGTGCCAGCAGCCGAGAGGGGAATTCACCCCTCCACTTT. This translates into CASSREGNSPLHF.

This clone was counted only a few times. The rearrangement uses TRBV4-1 and TRBJ2-3; 7 bases map to TRBD2. Germline CDR1 reads MGHRA; CDR2 reads YSYEKL. The junction had 16 bases not matched to a gene; V was cut back by 10 bases and J by 6 bases. The CDR3 covers 15 residues. CDR3 DNA sequence: TGCGCCACCAATCAAGGGAGGGGTTCGCGGGATACGCAGTATTTT. Protein: CATNQGRGSRDTQYF.

The rearrangement uses TRBV7-9 and TRBJ2-5; D gene ambiguous. V lost 1 base, J lost 4 bases, and 10 bases lay in between. Per germline, CDR1 SEHNR and CDR2 FQNEAQ (reference sequence). The CDR3 is 14 amino acids. CDR3 DNA: TGTGCCAGCAGCTTAGGCCAGTCCAGAGAGACCCAGTACTTC. Translated, it gives CASSLGQSRETQYF.

The chain employs TRBV5-6 and TRBJ2-2, with 8 bases matching TRBD2. V was pared by 4 bases and J by 6 bases, with 17 bases of the junction left unmatched. CDR3 length: 18 amino acids. CDR1 and CDR2 (germline): SGHDT, YYEEEE. CDR3 DNA sequence: TGTGCCAGCAGCCGAGGGATCGGGAGGGCCTGGTCGGCCGGGGAGCTGTTTTTT. Translating gives CASSRGIGRAWSAGELFF.

The chain has TRBV27 and TRBJ2-4; possibly TRBD2 for D (5 bases). Between the trimmed V and J ends, which lost 2 bases and 0 bases, there was a span of 14 bases. This CDR3 is 17 amino acids long. In germline, CDR1 is MNHEY, CDR2 SMNVEV (reference sequence). The CDR3 protein is CASSLRGLTLAKNIQYF. CDR3 DNA sequence: TGTGCCAGCAGTTTAAGAGGGCTAACGTTAGCCAAAAACATTCAGTACTTC.

This clone was detected once. The CDR3 here is CASSVDLSSYNEQFF. CDR3 bases: TGTGCCAGCAGCGTTGACCTGAGCTCCTACAATGAGCAGTTCTTC. This chain links TRBV9 with TRBJ2-1; no firm D call. The CDR3 is 15 amino acids. CDR1 is SGDLS, CDR2 YYNGEE, per germline. The V end was cut by 2 bases, the J end by 0 bases, with 9 bases between.

CDR3 sequence (DNA): TGTGCCACCAGCAGAGATCCAGGCTTGTGGGAGACCCAGTACTTC. Translation gives CATSRDPGLWETQYF. This rearrangement joins TRBV15 to TRBJ2-5; D is ambiguous. With 0 bases removed from V and 5 bases from J, the gap between germline ends came to 13 bases. The CDR3 extends over 15 amino acids. Germline V gives CDR1 LNHNV, CDR2 YYDKDF (reference sequence).